The clone carrying this T cell receptor beta chain was counted only a few times. Its antigen is undetermined. This entry belongs to a study of T cells in localized non-small cell lung cancer. Broader study findings: In adjacent lung, a median about 52 of the top 100 tumor clones were found.

Profiled with immunoSEQ multiplex PCR; TCRdb holds only in-frame clones, not every one. The repertoire holds roughly 6,000 clones, approximately 82% seen once, with less than 70% in the top ten. The length of the CDR3 is 14 residues. Trimming stripped 4 bases from V and 7 bases from J, with 14 bases between. Germline CDR1 MNHEY, CDR2 SMNVEV (reference sequence). This sequence joins TRBV27 and TRBJ1-5; D remains ambiguous. The sequenced sample was peripheral blood mononuclear cells, obtained before any cancer treatment. The source of this sequence is a female donor at least 60 years old with stage II lung adenocarcinoma. The CDR3 spells CASSWAWGTQPQHF. CDR3 DNA: TGTGCCAGCAGTTGGGCCTGGGGTACCCAGCCCCAGCATTTT.